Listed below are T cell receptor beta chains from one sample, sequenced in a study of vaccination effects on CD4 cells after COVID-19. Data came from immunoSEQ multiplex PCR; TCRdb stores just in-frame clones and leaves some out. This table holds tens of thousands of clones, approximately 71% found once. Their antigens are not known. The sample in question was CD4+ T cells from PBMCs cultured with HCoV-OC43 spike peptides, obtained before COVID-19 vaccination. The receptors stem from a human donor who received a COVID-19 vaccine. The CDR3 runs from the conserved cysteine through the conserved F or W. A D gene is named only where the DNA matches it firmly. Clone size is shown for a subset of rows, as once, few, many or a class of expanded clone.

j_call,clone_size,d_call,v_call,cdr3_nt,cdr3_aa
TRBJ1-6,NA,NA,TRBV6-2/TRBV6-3,TGTGCCAGCAGTTATAGGGCGACCTATAATTCACCCCTCCACTTT,CASSYRATYNSPLHF
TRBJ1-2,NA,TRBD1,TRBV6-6,TGTGCCAGCAGTCCTCGGACAGGGGGGGAGTCCTATGGCTACACCTTC,CASSPRTGGESYGYTF
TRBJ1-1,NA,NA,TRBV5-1,TGCGCCAGCACCCTTACCCCACCGAACACTGAAGCTTTCTTT,CASTLTPPNTEAFF
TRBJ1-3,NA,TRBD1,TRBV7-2,TGTGCCAGCAGCTTGGGACAGGGATACGGAAACACCATATATTTT,CASSLGQGYGNTIYF
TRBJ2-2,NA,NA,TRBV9,TGTGCCAGCAGTCGAAGGGATATCGGGGAGCTGTTTTTT,CASSRRDIGELFF
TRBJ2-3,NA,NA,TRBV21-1,TGTGCCAGCAGCAAAGCGTTGGGGGGGCTGGTTTCGGATACGCAGTATTTT,CASSKALGGLVSDTQYF
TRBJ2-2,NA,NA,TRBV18,TGTGCCAGCTCACCACCCATGGGGGCCAACACCGGGGAGCTGTTTTTT,CASSPPMGANTGELFF
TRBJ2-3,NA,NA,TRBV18,TGTGCCAGCTCACTCCCTCCTCAGTCTTTCACAGATACGCAGTATTTT,CASSLPPQSFTDTQYF
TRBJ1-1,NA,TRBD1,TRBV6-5,TGTGCCAGCAGTTACCCAGGGGCAGGGGGTTTCACTGAAGCTTTCTTT,CASSYPGAGGFTEAFF
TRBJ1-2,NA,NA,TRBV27,TGTGCCAGCAGTTCCCCTTTTCGGGGGATCTGGGGCTACACCTTC,CASSSPFRGIWGYTF
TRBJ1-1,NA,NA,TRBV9,TGTGCCAGCAGCGTGGGCCCCGACACTGAAGCTTTCTTT,CASSVGPDTEAFF
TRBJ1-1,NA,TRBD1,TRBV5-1,TGCGCCAGCAGCCTCGGGACAGGTCTGGTCACTGAAGCTTTCTTT,CASSLGTGLVTEAFF
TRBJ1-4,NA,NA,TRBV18,TGTGCCAGCTCACCACCGTTGCAGATTAATGAAAAACTGTTTTTT,CASSPPLQINEKLFF
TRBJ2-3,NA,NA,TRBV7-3,TGTGCCAGCAGCTTAGGGAGGGGGAGCCCAGATACGCAGTATTTT,CASSLGRGSPDTQYF
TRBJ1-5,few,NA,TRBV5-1,TGCGCCAGCAGCTTGGCTGGGCTTGGGGGGCCCCAGCATTTT,CASSLAGLGGPQHF
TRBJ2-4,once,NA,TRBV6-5,TGTGCCATCACAGTTAATCTAGCCAAAAACATTCAGTACTTC,CAITVNLAKNIQYF
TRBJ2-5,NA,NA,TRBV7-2,TGTGCCAGCAGCTTACAGGGCCCAGAGACCCAGTACTTC,CASSLQGPETQYF
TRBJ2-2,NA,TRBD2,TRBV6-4,TGTGCCAGCAGTGAGACCAGCGGGGGGCACGGCGGGGAGCTGTTTTTT,CASSETSGGHGGELFF
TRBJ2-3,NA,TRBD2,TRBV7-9,TGTGCCAGCAGCCTACTAGCGGGGGCAGATACGCAGTATTTT,CASSLLAGADTQYF
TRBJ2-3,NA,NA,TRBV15,TGTGCCACCAGCAGAGGAGGCCTCGGGACAGATACGCAGTATTTT,CATSRGGLGTDTQYF
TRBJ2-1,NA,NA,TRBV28,TGTGCCTCTATCGGGGAATACTACAATGAGCAGTTCTTC,CASIGEYYNEQFF
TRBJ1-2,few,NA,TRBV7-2,TGTGCCAGCAGCTCCGGACCTCAGGGGTATGGCTACACCTTC,CASSSGPQGYGYTF
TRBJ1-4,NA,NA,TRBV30,TGTGCCTGGAGGGGCGGGGCAGCTAATGAAAAACTGTTTTTT,CAWRGGAANEKLFF
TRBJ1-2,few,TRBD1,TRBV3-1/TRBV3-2,TGTGCCAGCAGCCGGGCCTCCGAAGGGGGCGGATATGGCTACACCTTC,CASSRASEGGGYGYTF
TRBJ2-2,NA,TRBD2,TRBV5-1,TGCGCCAGCAGCTTTACTAGCGGGGGTGGCACCGGGGAGCTGTTTTTT,CASSFTSGGGTGELFF
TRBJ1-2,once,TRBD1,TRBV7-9,TGTGCCAGCAGCCCGGGGACAGGGCGTAACTATGGCTACACCTTC,CASSPGTGRNYGYTF
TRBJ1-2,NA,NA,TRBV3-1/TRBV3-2,TGTGCCAGCAGCCCCCAAGGTGGGGGGCTCCACTATGGCTACACCTTC,CASSPQGGGLHYGYTF
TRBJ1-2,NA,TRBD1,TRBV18,TGTGCCAGCTCACGAGGGACAGGGGGGGATGGCTACACCTTC,CASSRGTGGDGYTF
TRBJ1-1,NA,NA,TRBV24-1,TGTGCCACCAGTGCCAAGGGACGAGGGACTGAAGCTTTCTTT,CATSAKGRGTEAFF
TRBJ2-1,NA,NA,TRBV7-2,TGTGCCAGCAGCTCGACCCCCGACAATGAGCAGTTCTTC,CASSSTPDNEQFF
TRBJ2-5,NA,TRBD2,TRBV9,TGTGCCAGCAGCGGGGCCGCAGCGGGGGCAGAGACCCAGTACTTC,CASSGAAAGAETQYF
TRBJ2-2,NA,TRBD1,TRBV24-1,TGTGCCACCAGTGATTTGGGGATGACAGGGTTTACCGGGGAGCTGTTTTTT,CATSDLGMTGFTGELFF
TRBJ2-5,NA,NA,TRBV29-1,TGCAGCGTTGCACAGGGAGGCGAGACCCAGTACTTC,CSVAQGGETQYF
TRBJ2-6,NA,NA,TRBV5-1,TGCGCCAGCAGCTTCTCAACCTCTGGGGCCAACGTCCTGACTTTC,CASSFSTSGANVLTF
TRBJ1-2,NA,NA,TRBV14,TGTGCCAGCAGCCAAGGGCTGGAGTATGGCTACACCTTC,CASSQGLEYGYTF
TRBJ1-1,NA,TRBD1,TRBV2,TGTGCCAGCAGCGGAGGGACAGGCTCCGCTTTCTTT,CASSGGTGSAFF
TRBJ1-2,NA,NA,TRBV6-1,TGTGCCAGCAGTGAACGTGGCAGGGCGGGAGGCTACACCTTC,CASSERGRAGGYTF
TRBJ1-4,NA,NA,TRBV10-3,TGTGCCATCAGCGGGTTAGCTAATGAAAAACTGTTTTTT,CAISGLANEKLFF
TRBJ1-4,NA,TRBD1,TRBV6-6,TGTGCCAGCAGTAGAAACTCACAGGGGGCGCAGGAAAAACTGTTTTTT,CASSRNSQGAQEKLFF
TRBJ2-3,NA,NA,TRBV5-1,TGCGCCAGCAGCAGGAGAGGTAGCACAGATACGCAGTATTTT,CASSRRGSTDTQYF
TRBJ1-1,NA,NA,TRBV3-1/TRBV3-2,TGTGCCAGCAGCCTCAGGGAAAAGAACACTGAAGCTTTCTTT,CASSLREKNTEAFF
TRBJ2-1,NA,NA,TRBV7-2,TGTGCCAGCAGCTTCTGGAGTGAGCAGTTCTTC,CASSFWSEQFF
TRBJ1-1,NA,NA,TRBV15,TGTGCCACCAGCAGTGATGGACAGCAAGACACTGAAGCTTTCTTT,CATSSDGQQDTEAFF
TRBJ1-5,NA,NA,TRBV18,TGTGCCAGCTCACCAACATTGGACGGGAATCAGCCCCAGCATTTT,CASSPTLDGNQPQHF
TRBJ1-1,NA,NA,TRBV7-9,TGTGCCAGCAGTACGGGGGGGGCTGAAGCTTTCTTT,CASSTGGAEAFF
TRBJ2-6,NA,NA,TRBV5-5,TGTGCCAGCAGCTTGGACCTCTCTGGGGCCAACGTCCTGACTTTC,CASSLDLSGANVLTF
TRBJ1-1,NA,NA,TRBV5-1,TGCGCCAGCAGCTTGACCCCAGGGACGGGGAACACTGAAGCTTTCTTT,CASSLTPGTGNTEAFF
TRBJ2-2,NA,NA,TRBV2,TGTGCCAGCATAGCCGTAATTGACACCGGGGAGCTGTTTTTT,CASIAVIDTGELFF
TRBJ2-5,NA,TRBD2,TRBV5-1,TGCGCCAGCAGCTTGGGTCTAGCGGGGGGGCAAGAGACCCAGTACTTC,CASSLGLAGGQETQYF
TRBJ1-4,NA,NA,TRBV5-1,TGCGCCAGCAGTATTCAGGACCACGGAGAAAAACTGTTTTTT,CASSIQDHGEKLFF
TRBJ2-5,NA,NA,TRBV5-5,TGTGCCAGCAGCTGGAACCGTGCCCAAGAGACCCAGTACTTC,CASSWNRAQETQYF
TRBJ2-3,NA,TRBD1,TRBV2,TGTGCCAGCAGACAGGGGGGCACAGATACGCAGTATTTT,CASRQGGTDTQYF
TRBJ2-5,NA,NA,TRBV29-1,TGCAGCGTTGAAGAGCTACACAGGGTCCCCGGGGAGACCCAGTACTTC,CSVEELHRVPGETQYF
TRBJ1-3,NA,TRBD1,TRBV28,TGTGCCAGCTCCACTCGGGACAGATCAAAAGGAAACACCATATATTTT,CASSTRDRSKGNTIYF
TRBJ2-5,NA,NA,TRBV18,TGTGCCAGCTCACTCCAAGAGACCCAGTACTTC,CASSLQETQYF